This T cell receptor (beta chain) was identified in a study of blood T cell repertoires in COVID-19. This clone was seen at least ten times. Clones were sequenced by immunoSEQ multiplex PCR, and TCRdb holds only the in-frame ones, with some missing. The sample shows around 270,000 clones, approximately 83% of them seen only once. Germline-derived CDR1 and CDR2 are SNHLY and FYNNEI. Trimming pared 7 bases from V and 0 bases from J, leaving 21 bases between. The length of the CDR3 is 18 residues. Sequencing was carried out using PBMCs or T cells enriched from blood (not recorded which). This sequence joins TRBV2 and TRBJ1-4; D remains ambiguous. This clonotype was sampled from a woman younger than 45 who had recovered from COVID-19. CDR3 in DNA: TGTGCCAGCAACGTCCTCGACATTTACAACGCAACTAATGAAAAACTGTTTTTT. It encodes CASNVLDIYNATNEKLFF. The complete variable domain, with remaining parts taken from reference TRBV2 and TRBJ1-4, reads EPEVTQTPSHQVTQMGQEVILRCVPISNHLYFYWYRQILGQKVEFLVSFYNNEISEKSEIFDDQFSVERPDGSNFTLKIRSTKLEDSAMYFCASNVLDIYNATNEKLFFGSGTQLSVL.